This T cell receptor (beta chain) appears in the sequencing data of a study of T-cell memory formation after mild COVID-19 (dated by TCRdb to the early 2020s). Regarding the research as a whole: TCR sequence clusters from the two donors were largely donor specific. Longitudinal TCRalpha and TCRbeta repertoire sequencing tracked T-cell clones expanding and contracting after mild COVID-19 in two donors. Two young, previously healthy adult volunteers made up the cohort, one male and one female.

A note on this clonotype: The antigen it recognizes is unknown. Base qualities were left out, and no much larger clone turns up one base away.

The CDR3 contains 14 residues, cysteine and phenylalanine counted. Kept here is only the CDR3 DNA, which spans 42 bases and is read in frame from base 1. Sequences MGHRA (CDR1) and YSYEKL (CDR2) are obtained from the germline V gene. V is shortened by 0 bases, J by 2 bases, and the region joining them spans 7 bases. Sequencing took place on an Illumina NovaSeq 6000. cDNA libraries for TCRalpha and TCRbeta were prepared by 5'RACE using constant-segment primers, with sample barcodes and unique molecular identifiers added. RNA was extracted from every sample with Trizol reagent. Library amplification was performed in two PCR steps, and a second sample barcode and Illumina TruSeq adapters were introduced in the second step. Sequencing of libraries was performed on an Illumina NovaSeq with 2 x 150 bp paired-end reads. In the paper's pipeline: With migec v1.2.7, reads were demultiplexed and then collapsed into UMI-guided consensus sequences. Using mixcr v2.1.11, UMI consensuses were aligned to TRA and TRB V and J templates and then assembled into clonotypes. A clonotype was counted as expanded or contracted only if both edgeR and NoisET called the change significant, with noise models trained on biological replicates. For edgeR calls, the thresholds were a false discovery rate-adjusted p below 0.01 and a log2 fold-change of 1. As an exploratory analysis of dynamics, max-normalized trajectories of the 1000 most abundant clonotypes were examined with PCA combined with hierarchical clustering. The CD4 or CD8 phenotype of responding clones was assigned using the separately sequenced CD4+ and CD8+ repertoires. TCRdb reanalyzed the raw reads on its own, using fastp at Q25 for trimming and MiXCR for clone calling, and kept in-frame beta chains. Merged by CDR3 protein, the rows form single entries marked with the most common genes and DNA. TCRdb, rather than the study authors, made the V and J calls. The sample profile shows 84,000 or so distinct CDR3 sequences; about 15% of them were found once. Under 35% of the sample goes to the ten largest clones.

Ficoll-Paque density gradient centrifugation was the method used to isolate PBMCs. The research as a whole found: Contracting CD4+ clones appeared mostly in the CM and EM memory subsets, whereas CD8+ clones were enriched in EMRA. The study covered only two mild cases, and larger cohorts including severe cases with pre-infection samples were considered necessary. From day 15 to 85, contracting clones showed balanced CD4/CD8 phenotypes, whereas a second wave of clones that expanded from day 15 to 37 leaned towards CD4+. The second-wave clones that peaked on day 37 were not confirmed to be SARS-CoV-2 specific. Some responding clones were detected in pre-infection memory, which suggested that pre-existing cross-reactive memory T cells had joined the SARS-CoV-2 response.

The clonotype originates from an adult woman who had mild COVID-19 (a few samples of this study predate the infection). The sample titles of this study are shuffled in the database, so cell type and time point are left out; the donor was told from shared clones. Sequenced: PBMCs or a T cell subset sorted from them (not recorded which). In this chain, TRBV4-1 is recombined with TRBJ1-2; TRBD1 is possibly the D segment (5 matching bases). The nucleotide sequence is given as TGCGCCAGCAGCCAAGATCAGGGAAACTATGGCTACACCTTC. Its protein product is CASSQDQGNYGYTF.